Many counts were recorded for the clone carrying this T cell receptor beta chain. Together with a sample-barcoded 5' primer, a J-beta primer mix was included in a second PCR lasting about 7 to 12 cycles. TCRdb redid the calling of the 5' RACE reads with MiXCR, one entry per CDR3 protein. The sample shows roughly 1.7 million distinct CDR3 sequences, around 35% of them seen only once. Trimming took 3 bases from V and 2 from J, leaving 20 bases between them. The CDR3 length is 17 residues. Germline CDR1 ENHRY, CDR2 SYGVKD. The record originates from a study of blood T cells in healthy people across ages.

The sample taken for sequencing was blood. This receptor was obtained from a woman in her thirties in good health. The chain combines TRBV10-3 with TRBJ2-7; no clear D gene. CDR3 bases: TGTGCCATCAGTGATCGGGTCCCCAACCTATCCACCTACGAGCAGTACTTC. The encoded protein is CAISDRVPNLSTYEQYF.